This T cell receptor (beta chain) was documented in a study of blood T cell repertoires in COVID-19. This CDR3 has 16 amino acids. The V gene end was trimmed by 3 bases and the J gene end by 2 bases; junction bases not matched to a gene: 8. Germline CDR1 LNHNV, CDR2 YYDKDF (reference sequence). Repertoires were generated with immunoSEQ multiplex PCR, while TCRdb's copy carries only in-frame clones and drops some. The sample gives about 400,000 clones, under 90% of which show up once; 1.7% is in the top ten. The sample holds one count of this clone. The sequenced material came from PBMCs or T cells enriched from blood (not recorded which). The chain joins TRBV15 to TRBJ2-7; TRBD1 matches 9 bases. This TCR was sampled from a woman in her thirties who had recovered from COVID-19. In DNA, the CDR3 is TGTGCCACCAGCAGGGGTCGAGGGACAGGGACCTACGAGCAGTACTTC. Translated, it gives CATSRGRGTGTYEQYF. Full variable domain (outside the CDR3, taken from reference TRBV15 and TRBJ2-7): DAMVIQNPRYQVTQFGKPVTLSCSQTLNHNVMYWYQQKSSQAPKLLFHYYDKDFNNEADTPDNFQSRRPNTSFCFLDIRSPGLGDTAMYLCATSRGRGTGTYEQYFGPGTRLTVT.